The clone carrying this T cell receptor beta chain was counted between two and nine times. Its antigen remains unknown. TCRdb reprocessed the 5' RACE reads via MiXCR and lists one record per CDR3 protein. Of 280,000 or so distinct CDR3 sequences in the sample, 6.5% to 9.5% were seen once. The germline CDR1 and CDR2 sequences are LGHDT and YNNKEL (reference sequence). The CDR3 runs to 13 residues. With 2 bases removed from V and 6 bases from J, the gap between germline ends came to 10 bases. This sample was included in a study of identical twins. Study conclusions and caveats: In cord blood, abundant beta clonotypes had fewer insertions; memory showed no trend.

This sample also appeared in a second study, on yellow fever vaccine responses in identical twins. As that report states: Vaccine-induced T cell responses in twins were reportedly observed to appear partly convergent, partly personalized.

Sequenced: memory (CD45RO+) T cells sorted from blood. The clonotype originates from a woman between 18 and 29 years old in good health. The rearrangement links TRBV3-1 to TRBJ2-5; a possible D gene is TRBD1 (5 bases). The CDR3 here is CASSQPGMKTQYF. The CDR3 bases are TGTGCCAGCAGCCAACCAGGGATGAAGACCCAGTACTTC.